The 3 T cell receptor beta chains below come from one sample, sequenced in a study of glioma-infiltrating T cells after dendritic cell vaccination. Method: immunoSEQ multiplex PCR; TCRdb's copy keeps in-frame clones and lacks some. The table lists tens of thousands of clones, roughly four fifths of them singletons. Documented time point: after dendritic cell vaccination, including at tumor progression/relapse. The input for sequencing was blood, taken after dendritic cell vaccination. The source is a human donor with glioblastoma.

The chain combines TRBV30 with TRBJ2-2; D might be TRBD2 (7 bases). CDR3 length: 16 amino acids. The V end lost 4 bases, the J end lost 6 bases, and 21 bases lay between the germline ends. Germline CDR1 is GTSNPN and CDR2 is SVGIG (reference sequence). This CDR3 reads CAWTQVGGARAGELFF. The CDR3 nucleotides are TGTGCCTGGACCCAGGTGGGGGGGGCCCGAGCCGGGGAGCTGTTTTTT.

This rearrangement joins TRBV4-1 to TRBJ1-5; 8 bases are a match to TRBD1. The trim removed 0 bases at V and 3 bases at J, leaving 10 bases unmatched. Per the germline V gene, CDR1 is MGHRA and CDR2 is YSYEKL. The CDR3 runs to 18 residues. Here the CDR3 DNA reads TGCGCCAGCAGCCAAGATCCCCGCGACAGGGGCTTCAATCAGCCCCAGCATTTT. It specifies CASSQDPRDRGFNQPQHF.

The gene calls are TRBV6-5 and TRBJ1-1; D may be TRBD1 (6 bases). The germline V gene encodes CDR1 MNHEY and CDR2 SVGAGI. This CDR3 spans 11 amino acids. V shed 6 bases and J shed 8 bases, with 10 bases lying between them. The CDR3 DNA reads as TGTGCCAGCAGGAGGGGGAACGAAGCTTTCTTT. Amino acid sequence: CASRRGNEAFF.